This entry lists 21 T cell receptor beta chains sequenced from one sample in a study of blood T cell repertoires in COVID-19. Some clones are missing from TCRdb's copy, which holds only in-frame ones; the method was immunoSEQ multiplex PCR. This table holds about 350,000 clones, 85% to 90% found once. The specimen sequenced was PBMCs or T cells enriched from blood (not recorded which). Receptors originate from a woman in her twenties or thirties who had been exposed to COVID-19.

This clone was counted between two and nine times. The chain uses TRBV9 and TRBJ1-4; D perhaps matches TRBD1 (6 bases). Trimming removed 4 bases at V and 5 bases at J, with 12 bases between. CDR1 SGDLS and CDR2 YYNGEE come from the germline V gene. The CDR3 sequence is 14 residues long. CDR3 amino acids: CASSLPGQNEKLFF. The CDR3 DNA reads as TGTGCCAGCAGCCTACCCGGACAGAATGAAAAACTGTTTTTT.

V and J are TRBV27 and TRBJ2-7, with TRBD2 matching 10 bases. V lost 4 bases, J lost 5 bases, and 11 bases stayed unmatched. Per the germline V gene, CDR1 is MNHEY and CDR2 is SMNVEV (reference sequence). This CDR3 has 16 amino acids. This CDR3 is CASSSGLAGVSHEQYF. DNA for the CDR3: TGTGCCAGCAGTTCCGGGCTAGCGGGAGTATCCCACGAGCAGTACTTC.

This chain connects TRBV5-1 to TRBJ2-3; D is ambiguous. Trimming shortened V by 0 bases and J by 0 bases, and 8 bases separated the two germline ends. This CDR3 comprises 15 residues. CDR1 SGHRS and CDR2 YFSETQ come from the germline V gene. DNA for the CDR3: TGCGCCAGCAGCTTGGGCGGTCTAAGCACAGATACGCAGTATTTT. Its translation is CASSLGGLSTDTQYF. Supplemented by reference TRBV5-1 and TRBJ2-3, the full variable domain reads KAGVTQTPRYLIKTRGQQVTLSCSPISGHRSVSWYQQTPGQGLQFLFEYFSETQRNKGNFPGRFSGRQFSNSRSEMNVSTLELGDSALYLCASSLGGLSTDTQYFGPGTRLTVL.

The chain is built from TRBV15 and TRBJ2-7; D is possibly TRBD1 (5 bases). V dropped 3 bases and J dropped 4 bases, with 22 bases sitting between them. The germline gives CDR1 LNHNV, CDR2 YYDKDF (reference sequence). The CDR3 is made up of 17 amino acids. DNA of the CDR3: TGTGCCACCAGCAGCTTCTTGGACAACCTCTCGGGTTACGAGCAGTACTTC. It specifies CATSSFLDNLSGYEQYF.

The gene calls are TRBV12-3 or TRBV12-4 and TRBJ2-7, with D uncertain. The CDR3 is 13 residues long. V was shortened by 7 bases and J by 9 bases, with 19 bases between the two germline ends. Here the CDR3 DNA reads TGTGCCAGCACTCACAAAAGACACGCACCGCAGTACTTC. Translating gives CASTHKRHAPQYF.

This clone occurred once. This chain links TRBV3-1 (or the pseudogene TRBV3-2) with TRBJ1-5; 11 bases match TRBD1. This CDR3 is 15 amino acids long. With 4 bases clipped from V and 5 bases from J, the junction kept 4 bases outside the gene matches. Germline CDR1 is LGHDT and CDR2 is YNNKEL (reference sequence). CDR3 protein: CASSRGQGAYQPQHF. CDR3 nucleotides: TGTGCCAGCAGCCGTGGACAGGGGGCCTATCAGCCCCAGCATTTT.

This rearrangement joins TRBV7-9 to TRBJ2-3, with D possibly being TRBD2 (6 bases). This CDR3 is built from 15 residues. CDR1 is SEHNR and CDR2 is FQNEAQ in the germline V gene (reference sequence). Trimming cost V 5 bases and J 4 bases, with 16 bases left between them. The CDR3 spells CASSPMWGTSDTQYF. CDR3 DNA sequence: TGTGCCAGCAGCCCCATGTGGGGGACTTCAGATACGCAGTATTTT.

The V gene is TRBV6-5, the J gene TRBJ1-5; D remains ambiguous. Per the germline V gene, CDR1 is MNHEY and CDR2 is SVGAGI. The V gene lost 5 bases and the J gene lost 0 bases, with 8 bases spanning the gap. The CDR3 contains 14 residues. CDR3 in DNA: TGTGCCAGCAGTCTCAGAACTAGCAATCAGCCCCAGCATTTT. It translates to CASSLRTSNQPQHF.

This clone was detected once. V usage is TRBV7-6 and J usage is TRBJ2-7; 9 positions agree with TRBD1. V gave up 3 bases and J gave up 1 base; unmatched junction bases: 10. The germline CDR1 and CDR2 sequences are SGHVS and FNYEAQ. The CDR3 runs to 17 residues. The CDR3: CASSFLGAQGASYEQYF. The CDR3 bases are TGTGCCAGCAGCTTCCTGGGGGCACAGGGGGCATCCTACGAGCAGTACTTC.

V is TRBV14 and J is TRBJ1-1; tentatively, D is TRBD1 (5 bases). V dropped 0 bases and J dropped 11 bases, with 16 bases sitting between them. The germline V gene has CDR1 SGHDN and CDR2 FVKESK. The CDR3 length is 14 residues. CDR3 nucleotides: TGTGCCAGCAGCCAAGATAGGCGGGACCGAGGGGCTTTCTTT. This codes for CASSQDRRDRGAFF.

The chain is built from TRBV6-5 and TRBJ2-3; maybe TRBD1 (5 bases). Trimming took 6 bases from V and 5 from J, leaving 15 bases between them. Germline CDR1 reads MNHEY; CDR2 reads SVGAGI. This CDR3 has 14 residues. As DNA, the CDR3 is TGTGCCAGCAGATCTTGGGGCGTCAGAGATACGCAGTATTTT. Translated, it gives CASRSWGVRDTQYF.

CDR3 in DNA: TGTGCCAGCACCGACACCTCCTACGAGCAGTACTTC. It specifies CASTDTSYEQYF. This chain joins TRBV11-1 and TRBJ2-7, with unresolved D. Germline V gene sequence: CDR1 SGHAT, CDR2 FQDESV (reference sequence). This CDR3 region has 12 residues. Trimming took 7 bases from V and 0 from J, leaving 7 bases between them.

This clone was seen a handful of times. The chain couples TRBV10-2 to TRBJ2-7, with D possibly TRBD1 on 5 matching bases. This CDR3 is 15 amino acids long. CDR1 is WSHSY and CDR2 is SAAADI in the germline V gene. Trimming took off 4 bases at V and 0 bases at J, with 13 bases between the two ends. CDR3 sequence: CASSVDNPSSYEQYF. DNA for the CDR3: TGCGCCAGCAGTGTGGACAACCCCAGCTCCTACGAGCAGTACTTC.

A few counts support this clone. The identical CDR3 is also encoded by other nucleotide sequences in the sample. The chain has TRBV7-9 and TRBJ1-1; 7 bases are shared with TRBD1. CDR1 is SEHNR and CDR2 is FQNEAQ in the germline V gene (reference sequence). J gave up 2 bases and V 5 bases, and 5 bases lay outside the gene matches. This CDR3 region has 14 residues. The chain's CDR3 is CASSPGTANTEAFF. Here the CDR3 DNA reads TGTGCCAGCAGCCCAGGGACAGCCAACACTGAAGCTTTCTTT.

The V gene is TRBV27, the J gene TRBJ2-1, with TRBD1 matching 8 bases. With 5 bases clipped from V and 8 bases from J, the junction kept 14 bases outside the gene matches. This CDR3 contains 16 residues. Germline V gene data show CDR1 as MNHEY and CDR2 as SMNVEV (reference sequence). CDR3 protein: CASSPRQTGVFDEQFF. The CDR3 DNA sequence: TGTGCCAGCAGTCCGCGTCAGACAGGGGTGTTCGATGAGCAGTTCTTC.

V usage is TRBV30 and J usage is TRBJ2-3, with TRBD2 matching over 8 bases. Germline CDR1 is GTSNPN and CDR2 is SVGIG (reference sequence). This CDR3 contains 15 residues. Losses at the gene ends were 0 bases for V and 4 bases for J; bases not matched to a gene: 6. The CDR3 DNA follows: TGTGCCTGGAGTGTGGGACTAGGCGTGGCAGATACGCAGTATTTT. It yields the protein CAWSVGLGVADTQYF. Using reference TRBV30 and TRBJ2-3 for the parts outside the CDR3, the full variable domain is SQTIHQWPATLVQPVGSPLSLECTVEGTSNPNLYWYRQAAGRGLQLLFYSVGIGQISSEVPQNLSASRPQDRQFILSSKKLLLSDSGFYLCAWSVGLGVADTQYFGPGTRLTVL.

This clone was detected once. This chain connects TRBV9 to TRBJ1-1; D is possibly TRBD1 (6 bases). V lost 3 bases and J 1 base, leaving 22 bases between the germline ends. CDR1 SGDLS and CDR2 YYNGEE come from the germline V gene. The CDR3 is 18 amino acids. The CDR3: CASSDYSGSDRPNTEAFF. The DNA for the CDR3 is TGTGCCAGCAGCGACTACAGTGGTTCCGACAGGCCGAACACTGAAGCTTTCTTT.

This rearrangement joins TRBV28 to TRBJ2-7; TRBD1 matches at 7 bases. This CDR3 is built from 16 residues. The V gene end was trimmed by 4 bases and the J gene end by 2 bases; junction bases not matched to a gene: 11. Per the germline V gene, CDR1 is MDHEN and CDR2 is SYDVKM. In DNA, the CDR3 is TGTGCCAGCAGTTCTCCCCCGACAGGGCGAACCTACGAGCAGTACTTC. Amino acids: CASSSPPTGRTYEQYF.

The chain recombines TRBV19 with TRBJ2-1, with D perhaps matching TRBD2 (6 bases). CDR3 size: 16 residues. Germline V gene sequence: CDR1 LNHDA, CDR2 SQIVND (reference sequence). Trimming stripped 4 bases from V and 9 bases from J, with 22 bases between. The CDR3 DNA follows: TGTGCCAGTAGTACCCCCGGATTAAGTCCAGCGGGTGAGCAGTTCTTC. Residues: CASSTPGLSPAGEQFF.

This chain uses TRBV15 with TRBJ2-2, with 10 bases fitting TRBD1. Per germline, CDR1 LNHNV and CDR2 YYDKDF (reference sequence). Losses at the gene ends were 2 bases for V and 3 bases for J; bases not matched to a gene: 3. This CDR3 is 16 amino acids long. CDR3 in amino acids: CATSRPGQGHTGELFF. DNA of the CDR3: TGTGCCACCAGCAGACCGGGACAGGGGCACACCGGGGAGCTGTTTTTT.

The chain has TRBV11-2 and TRBJ1-1; a weak D match, TRBD1 (5 bases). CDR1 SGHAT and CDR2 FQNNGV come from the germline V gene. The CDR3 is 17 residues long. The V end was cut by 7 bases, the J end by 1 base, with 22 bases between. CDR3 protein: CASNFGQGWLGNTEAFF. CDR3 nucleotide sequence: TGTGCCAGCAACTTTGGCCAGGGCTGGTTAGGGAACACTGAAGCTTTCTTT.